Presented here are 32 T cell receptor beta chains from one specimen sequenced in a study of T cell responses to AZD1222 COVID-19 vaccine. Assay: immunoSEQ multiplex PCR; the TCRdb copy retains only in-frame clones and omits some. This table holds some 88,000 clones, 92% found once. The starting material was peripheral blood, obtained on day 0 of AZD1222 vaccination. These TCRs come from an adult in good health.

This clone was detected only a few times. The rearrangement joins TRBV10-3 to TRBJ2-3; D remains unclear. V was pared by 3 bases and J by 0 bases, with 10 bases between. Germline lookup yields CDR1 ENHRY and CDR2 SYGVKD. The CDR3 is 15 amino acids. DNA for the CDR3: TGTGCCATCAGTGATCCCGGCACTAGCACAGATACGCAGTATTTT. It codes for CAISDPGTSTDTQYF.

J is TRBJ2-1 and V is TRBV9; TRBD1 matches at 10 bases. This CDR3 spans 17 amino acids. Germline loops: CDR1 SGDLS, CDR2 YYNGEE. V lost 2 bases, J lost 7 bases, and 12 bases stayed unmatched. CDR3 in DNA: TGTGCCAGCAGCGTGGACAGGGGGATGGCGGGGAGGAATGAGCAGTTCTTC. This gives the protein CASSVDRGMAGRNEQFF.

The chain joins TRBV12-5 to TRBJ1-1; the D gene is possibly TRBD1 (6 bases). The germline CDR1 and CDR2 sequences are LGHNT and FRNRAP. This CDR3 is built from 14 residues. With 5 bases removed from V and 6 bases from J, the gap between germline ends came to 16 bases. The CDR3 spells CASGLTDSSSEAFF. Written as DNA, the CDR3 is TGTGCTAGTGGTCTGACGGACAGCTCTTCTGAAGCTTTCTTT.

The gene calls are TRBV27 and TRBJ1-5; D ambiguous. The V end lost 4 bases, the J end lost 2 bases, and 6 bases lay between the germline ends. CDR1 is MNHEY and CDR2 is SMNVEV in the germline V gene (reference sequence). The CDR3 runs 13 residues. The CDR3 region has the DNA TGTGCCAGCAGTTCGATGGGCAATCAGCCCCAGCATTTT. The encoded protein is CASSSMGNQPQHF.

J is TRBJ2-3 and V is TRBV27; weak D call: TRBD2 (5 bases). Per germline, CDR1 MNHEY and CDR2 SMNVEV (reference sequence). Trimming took 8 bases from V and 3 from J, leaving 21 bases between them. The CDR3 length is 16 residues. CDR3 region: CASGMMGFGVTDTQYF. In nucleotides, the CDR3 is TGTGCCAGCGGAATGATGGGCTTCGGGGTAACAGATACGCAGTATTTT.

V and J are TRBV7-3 and TRBJ2-1, with 8 bases fitting TRBD1. Germline assignment: CDR1 SGHTA and CDR2 FQGTGA. V shed 8 bases, J shed 7 bases, and the junction held 4 bases outside the gene matches. The CDR3 sequence is 12 residues long. CDR3 residues: CASGQGGNEQFF. CDR3 DNA: TGTGCCAGCGGACAGGGCGGGAATGAGCAGTTCTTC.

The chain uses TRBV29-1 and TRBJ2-7, with TRBD1 as a possible D gene (7 bases). The V gene lost 4 bases and the J gene lost 2 bases, with 15 bases spanning the gap. The CDR3 spans 14 residues. CDR1 and CDR2 from the germline V gene are SQVTM and ANQGSEA. The CDR3 region has the DNA TGCAGCGTTGCGGAGGGGGCCCCTACCTACGAGCAGTACTTC. It encodes CSVAEGAPTYEQYF.

The chain recombines TRBV24-1 with TRBJ1-5; D is unclear. Germline V CDR1 and CDR2: KGHDR, SFDVKD. With 9 bases removed from V and 2 bases from J, the gap between germline ends came to 10 bases. The CDR3 runs 13 residues. The CDR3 here is CATSKSGNQPQHF. CDR3 coding DNA: TGTGCCACCTCTAAGAGCGGCAATCAGCCCCAGCATTTT.

The V and J genes are TRBV5-1 and TRBJ1-6; weak D call: TRBD1 (5 bases). The V end was cut by 5 bases, the J end by 9 bases, with 18 bases between. The CDR3 is 15 residues long. Germline V lookup: CDR1 SGHRS, CDR2 YFSETQ. CDR3 DNA sequence: TGCGCCAGCAGGGTGCTGAGAGGGGACGGTTCACCCCTCCACTTT. Protein product: CASRVLRGDGSPLHF.

The chain joins TRBV6-1 to TRBJ2-3; 10 bases are a match to TRBD2. J was trimmed by 5 bases and V by 2 bases; bases with no gene match: 4. The length of the CDR3 is 15 residues. Germline assignment: CDR1 MNHNS and CDR2 SASEGT. The CDR3 DNA reads as TGTGCCAGCAGTGAACTAGCGGGAGCTCAAGATACGCAGTATTTT. Protein product: CASSELAGAQDTQYF.

This clone turned up a few times. The chain recombines TRBV18 with TRBJ2-1; D is ambiguous. V was shortened by 3 bases and J by 10 bases, with 10 bases between the two germline ends. Per the germline V gene, CDR1 is KGHSH and CDR2 is LQKENI. This CDR3 has 12 residues. CDR3 sequence (DNA): TGTGCCAGCTCACCCTCACAGAGGGAGCAGTTCTTC. It yields the protein CASSPSQREQFF.

The J gene is TRBJ2-5, the V gene TRBV5-4; 8 bases line up with TRBD1. Per the germline V gene, CDR1 is SGHNT and CDR2 is YYREEE (reference sequence). The CDR3 spans 16 residues. V lost 0 bases and J lost 7; bases outside the gene matches: 11. The CDR3 sequence: CASSLGLGQGTGTQYF. The CDR3 DNA reads TGTGCCAGCAGCTTGGGACTCGGACAGGGTACGGGGACCCAGTACTTC.

The rearrangement joins TRBV4-3 to TRBJ2-7, with D perhaps matching TRBD1 (5 bases). The CDR3 runs to 15 residues. Germline-derived CDR1 and CDR2 are LGHNA and YSLEER. The germline V and J ends were trimmed by 1 base and 3 bases, with 13 bases remaining between them. In nucleotides, the CDR3 is TGCGCCAGCAGCCAAGGACAGTCCGGTCGCTACGAGCAGTACTTC. Its protein product is CASSQGQSGRYEQYF.

The J gene is TRBJ2-1, the V gene TRBV5-1, with 10 nucleotides matching TRBD2. Germline trimming cut 0 bases from V and 8 bases from J; bases unmatched to any gene: 11. This CDR3 spans 17 amino acids. Germline V gene data show CDR1 as SGHRS and CDR2 as YFSETQ. CDR3 amino acids: CASSLGSGRGVGHEQFF. The CDR3 DNA reads TGCGCCAGCAGCTTGGGGAGCGGGAGGGGTGTTGGGCATGAGCAGTTCTTC.

This chain connects TRBV28 to TRBJ2-5; 8 bases fit TRBD2. The V and J ends lost 2 bases and 5 bases, in that order; junction bases with no gene match: 7. Per the germline V gene, CDR1 is MDHEN and CDR2 is SYDVKM. The CDR3 runs to 15 residues. The CDR3 region is CASSLQREIGETQYF. The CDR3 DNA reads TGTGCCAGCAGTTTACAGCGGGAGATTGGGGAGACCCAGTACTTC.

The rearrangement joins TRBV19 to TRBJ1-4; 7 positions match TRBD1. The CDR3 length is 15 residues. Germline CDR1 is LNHDA and CDR2 is SQIVND (reference sequence). With V trimmed by 3 bases and J by 8 bases, 9 bases remained unmatched. In DNA form, the CDR3 reads TGTGCCAGTAGTATGGGACAGCGTTCGGTGGAAAAACTGTTTTTT. Amino acids: CASSMGQRSVEKLFF.

V gene TRBV5-1 combines with J gene TRBJ1-3, with a tentative D call TRBD1 (5 bases). CDR1 and CDR2 (germline): SGHRS, YFSETQ. The V end was cut by 5 bases, the J end by 4 bases, with 13 bases between. The length of the CDR3 is 14 residues. The CDR3, as DNA: TGCGCCAGCAGGGGCGGGGGATACGGAAACACCATATATTTT. As protein: CASRGGGYGNTIYF.

The chain has TRBV10-1 and TRBJ1-5; no reliable D call. Germline V lookup: CDR1 WNHNN, CDR2 SYGVQD (reference sequence). The CDR3 runs 12 residues. Trimming stripped 2 bases from V and 5 bases from J, with 4 bases between. The CDR3 DNA reads as TGCGCCAGCAGTGAGACTGATCAGCCCCAGCATTTT. It encodes CASSETDQPQHF.

This clone has only one observation. This sequence joins TRBV29-1 and TRBJ1-2; tentatively, D is TRBD1 (5 bases). Germline CDR1 and CDR2: SQVTM and ANQGSEA. The CDR3 has 15 residues. Trimming stripped 2 bases from V and 4 bases from J, with 17 bases between. CDR3 amino acids: CSVEPDAGGSYGYTF. The CDR3 nucleotides read TGCAGCGTTGAACCGGACGCGGGGGGATCCTATGGCTACACCTTC. Combining the CDR3 with reference TRBV29-1 and TRBJ1-2 gives the whole variable domain SAVISQKPSRDICQRGTSLTIQCQVDSQVTMMFWYRQQPGQSLTLIATANQGSEATYESGFVIDKFPISRPNLTFSTLTVSNMSPEDSSIYLCSVEPDAGGSYGYTFGSGTRLTVV.

V gene TRBV10-2 combines with J gene TRBJ1-1; D gene unclear. Germline V CDR1 and CDR2: WSHSY, SAAADI. V lost 3 bases and J 4 bases, leaving 6 bases between the germline ends. This CDR3 is 12 amino acids long. The CDR3 protein is CASSDMPTEAFF. CDR3 nucleotides: TGCGCCAGCAGTGATATGCCCACTGAAGCTTTCTTT.

Note on this clone: Sequence at one end of the junction differs from germline and may be a read error. The chain uses TRBV3-1 (or the pseudogene TRBV3-2) and TRBJ2-7; D is ambiguous. This CDR3 comprises 14 residues. Germline V lookup: CDR1 LGHDT, CDR2 YNNKEL (reference sequence). The CDR3 region has the DNA TGTGTCAGCAGCCAAGCCTTAGGTTCCTATGAGCAGTACTTC. It encodes CVSSQALGSYEQYF.

V is TRBV30 and J is TRBJ2-7; 8 positions match TRBD1. Losses at the gene ends were 5 bases for V and 7 bases for J; bases not matched to a gene: 7. The germline V gene has CDR1 GTSNPN and CDR2 SVGIG (reference sequence). The CDR3 contains 12 residues. CDR3 protein: CAWAQGAHEQYF. The CDR3 nucleotides read TGTGCCTGGGCCCAGGGGGCGCATGAGCAGTACTTC.

The CDR3 reads CASSVSGYEQYF. DNA of the CDR3: TGCGCCAGCAGCGTCTCTGGTTACGAGCAGTACTTC. V gene TRBV5-1 combines with J gene TRBJ2-7; D gene unclear. This CDR3 has 12 residues. Between the trimmed V and J ends, which lost 4 bases and 4 bases, there was a span of 9 bases. CDR1 and CDR2 from the germline V gene are SGHRS and YFSETQ.

V usage is TRBV9 and J usage is TRBJ2-1; D not certain. Germline values: CDR1 SGDLS, CDR2 YYNGEE. CDR3 length equals 15 residues. V shed 0 bases and J shed 4 bases, with 11 bases lying between them. The CDR3 loop is CASSVGSEPYNEQFF. CDR3 nucleotide sequence: TGTGCCAGCAGCGTAGGCAGCGAACCATACAATGAGCAGTTCTTC.

The genes are TRBV29-1 and TRBJ2-5; the D gene is possibly TRBD1 (5 bases). The CDR3 extends over 13 amino acids. V gave up 7 bases and J gave up 2 bases, with 14 bases separating them. Germline V gene sequence: CDR1 SQVTM, CDR2 ANQGSEA. The CDR3 DNA reads as TGCAGCGCCGAAGGGGCAGAACAAGAGACCCAGTACTTC. It codes for CSAEGAEQETQYF.

This chain joins TRBV3-1 (or the pseudogene TRBV3-2) and TRBJ1-5, with a tentative D call TRBD1 (5 bases). The CDR3 runs 15 residues. The V and J ends lost 0 bases and 4 bases respectively, with 10 bases between them. Looked up from germline, CDR1 is LGHDT and CDR2 is YNNKEL (reference sequence). The CDR3 loop reads CASSQDTGGNQPQHF. CDR3 DNA sequence: TGTGCCAGCAGCCAAGATACAGGTGGGAATCAGCCCCAGCATTTT.

This chain joins TRBV7-2 and TRBJ2-7; 10 bases agree with TRBD2. The germline V gene encodes CDR1 SGHTA and CDR2 FQGNSA. CDR3 length equals 13 residues. The ends lost 8 bases at V and 1 base at J; junction bases unmatched: 2. The CDR3: CASATSGSYEQYF. CDR3 nucleotides: TGTGCCAGCGCGACTAGCGGGTCCTACGAGCAGTACTTC.

The chain recombines TRBV6-5 with TRBJ2-1, with 10 bases identical to TRBD1. The CDR3 contains 13 residues. With V trimmed by 6 bases and J by 6 bases, 2 bases remained unmatched. Germline CDR1 and CDR2: MNHEY and SVGAGI. The CDR3 coding sequence is TGTGCCAGCAGCTGGACAGGGGGCAATGAGCAGTTCTTC. It yields the protein CASSWTGGNEQFF.

The chain recombines TRBV7-8 with TRBJ2-1; D not certain. The V and J ends lost 5 bases and 8 bases respectively, with 10 bases between them. This CDR3 comprises 12 residues. CDR1 SGHVS and CDR2 FQNEAQ come from the germline V gene. Written as DNA, the CDR3 is TGTGCCAGCAGCCAATCTAGGCATGAGCAGTTCTTC. Its protein product is CASSQSRHEQFF.

The chain links TRBV28 to TRBJ2-3, with 8 positions matching TRBD1. V lost 6 bases to trimming and J lost 6 bases; unmatched junction nucleotides: 11. Germline V gives CDR1 MDHEN, CDR2 SYDVKM. This CDR3 contains 15 residues. CDR3 in DNA: TGTGCCAGCAGAGACGCAGGGGGCGGAGGGGATACGCAGTATTTT. Amino acids: CASRDAGGGGDTQYF.

The V and J genes are TRBV28 and TRBJ1-5; D perhaps matches TRBD1 (5 bases). V was cut by 2 bases and J by 7 bases, with 9 bases left in between. The V gene's germline CDR1 is MDHEN and CDR2 SYDVKM. This CDR3 has 13 residues. The CDR3 sequence is CASSLRGAQPQHF. The CDR3 region has the DNA TGTGCCAGCAGTTTAAGGGGCGCCCAGCCCCAGCATTTT.

The chain carries TRBV28 and TRBJ2-7; the D call may be TRBD1 or TRBD2 (7 bases each). Per germline, CDR1 MDHEN and CDR2 SYDVKM. V was shortened by 7 bases and J by 0 bases, with 16 bases between the two germline ends. The CDR3 loop spans 15 amino acids. CDR3 region: CASTPGGGISYEQYF. Written as DNA, the CDR3 is TGTGCCAGCACCCCAGGGGGGGGCATCTCCTACGAGCAGTACTTC.